This T cell receptor beta chain derives from a study of response to subunit inactivated influenza vaccine. General study results and limits: Researchers suggested that each seasonal influenza vaccination recruits few new T cells.

TCRdb reprocessed the RT-PCR reads via MiXCR and lists one record per CDR3 protein. This table has 200,000 to 300,000 distinct CDR3 sequences, 9% to 15% appearing once. V was pared by 6 bases and J by 1 base, with 4 bases of the junction left unmatched. The germline V gene has CDR1 ENHRY and CDR2 SYGVKD. The CDR3 sequence is 14 residues long. Remarks on this clonotype: What it binds is unknown.

The receptor was isolated from a middle-aged man who received an inactivated influenza vaccine. The J gene is TRBJ2-5, the V gene TRBV10-3; 8 bases are a match to TRBD1. Sequenced here: non-naive T cells sorted from PBMCs, sampled approximately 15 days before vaccination. The CDR3 sequence: CAIRTGALQETQYF. The CDR3 DNA is TGTGCCATCAGGACAGGGGCGCTCCAAGAGACCCAGTACTTC.